This T cell receptor beta chain was documented in a study of blood T cell repertoires in COVID-19. Looking at the study overall: Donors in the United States, Italy and Spain gave samples during acute or convalescent COVID-19.

Method: immunoSEQ multiplex PCR; TCRdb's copy keeps in-frame clones and lacks some. The sample contains about 110,000 clones, 76% of which appear only once. The receptor was derived from a woman older than 75 with acute or convalescent COVID-19. The material sequenced was peripheral blood.

Here the CDR3 DNA reads TGTGCCAGCAGCATTGGGGGCACCGTCTCTCTCTCTCTCTCTGGAAACACCATATATTTT. Protein product: CASSIGGTVSLSLSGNTIYF. The V gene is TRBV21-1, the J gene TRBJ1-3; the table's D call TRBD1 went unverified against the DNA. TRBV21-1 is tagged as a pseudogene. CDR3 length: 20 residues.